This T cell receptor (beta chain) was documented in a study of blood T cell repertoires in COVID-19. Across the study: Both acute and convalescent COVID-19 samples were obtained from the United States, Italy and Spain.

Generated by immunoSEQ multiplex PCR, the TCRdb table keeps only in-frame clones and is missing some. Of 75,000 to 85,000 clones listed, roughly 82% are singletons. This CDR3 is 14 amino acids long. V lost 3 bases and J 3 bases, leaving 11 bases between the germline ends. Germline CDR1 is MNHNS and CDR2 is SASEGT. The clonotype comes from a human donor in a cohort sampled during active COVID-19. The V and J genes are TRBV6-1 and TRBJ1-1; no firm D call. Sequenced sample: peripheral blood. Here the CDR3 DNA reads TGTGCCAGCAGTGAGAGGGTGCGGGACACTGAAGCTTTCTTT. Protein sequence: CASSERVRDTEAFF.